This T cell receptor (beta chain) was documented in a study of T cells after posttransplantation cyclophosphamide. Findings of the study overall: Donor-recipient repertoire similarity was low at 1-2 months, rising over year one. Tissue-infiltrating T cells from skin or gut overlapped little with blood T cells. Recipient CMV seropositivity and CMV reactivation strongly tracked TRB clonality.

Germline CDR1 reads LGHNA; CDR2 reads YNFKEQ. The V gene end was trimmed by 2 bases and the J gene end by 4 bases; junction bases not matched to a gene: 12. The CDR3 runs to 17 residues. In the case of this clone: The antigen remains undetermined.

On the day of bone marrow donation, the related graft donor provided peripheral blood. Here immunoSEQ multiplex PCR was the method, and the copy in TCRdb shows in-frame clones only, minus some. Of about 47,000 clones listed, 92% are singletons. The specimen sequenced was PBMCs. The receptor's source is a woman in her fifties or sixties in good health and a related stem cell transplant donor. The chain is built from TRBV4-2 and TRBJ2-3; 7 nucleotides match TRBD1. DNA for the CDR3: TGTGCCAGCAGCCAACGCCAGAACACAGGGGACCCAGATACGCAGTATTTT. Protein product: CASSQRQNTGDPDTQYF.